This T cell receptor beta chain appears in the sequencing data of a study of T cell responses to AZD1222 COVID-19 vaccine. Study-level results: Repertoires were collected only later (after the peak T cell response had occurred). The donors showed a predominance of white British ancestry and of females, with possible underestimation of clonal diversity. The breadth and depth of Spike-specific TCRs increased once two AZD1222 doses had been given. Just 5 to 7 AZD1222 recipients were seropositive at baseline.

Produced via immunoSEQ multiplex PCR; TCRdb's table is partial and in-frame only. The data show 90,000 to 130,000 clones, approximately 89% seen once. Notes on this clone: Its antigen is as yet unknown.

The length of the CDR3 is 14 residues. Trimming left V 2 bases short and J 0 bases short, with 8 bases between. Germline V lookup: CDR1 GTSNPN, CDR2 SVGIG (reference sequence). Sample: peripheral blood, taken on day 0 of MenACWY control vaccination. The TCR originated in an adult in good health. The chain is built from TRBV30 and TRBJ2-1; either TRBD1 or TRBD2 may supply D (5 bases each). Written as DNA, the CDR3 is TGTGCCTGGAGTTATGGGGGCTCCTACAATGAGCAGTTCTTC. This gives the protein CAWSYGGSYNEQFF.